The clone carrying this T cell receptor beta chain was counted a single time. The sample belongs to a study of blood T cell repertoires in COVID-19. This CDR3 has 14 residues. V was clipped by 6 bases and J by 2 bases; unmatched bases: 4. Germline V lookup: CDR1 SQVTM, CDR2 ANQGSEA. The data were produced by immunoSEQ multiplex PCR, yet TCRdb's version contains in-frame clones alone and is incomplete. This table holds about 250,000 clones, 80% to 90% found once. This clonotype was obtained from a man aged 40-49 years who had recovered from COVID-19. The material sequenced was PBMCs or T cells enriched from blood (not recorded which). V is TRBV29-1 and J is TRBJ2-2; 9 nucleotides line up with TRBD1. CDR3 sequence (DNA): TGCAGCGTCGGACAGGGGAGCAACACCGGGGAGCTGTTTTTT. Translated: CSVGQGSNTGELFF.